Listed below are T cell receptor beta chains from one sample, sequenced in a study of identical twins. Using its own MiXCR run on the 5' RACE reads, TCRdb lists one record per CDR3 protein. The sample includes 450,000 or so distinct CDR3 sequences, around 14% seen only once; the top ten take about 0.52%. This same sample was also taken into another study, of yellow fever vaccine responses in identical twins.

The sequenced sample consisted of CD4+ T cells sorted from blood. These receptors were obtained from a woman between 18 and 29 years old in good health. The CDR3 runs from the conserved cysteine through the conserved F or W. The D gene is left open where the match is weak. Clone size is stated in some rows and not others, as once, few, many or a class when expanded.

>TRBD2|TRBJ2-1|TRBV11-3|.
CASSSSGGASEQFF
TGTGCCAGCAGTTCTAGCGGGGGGGCGAGTGAGCAGTTCTTC
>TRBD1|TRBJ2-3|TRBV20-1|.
CSAIGQGDYTDTQYF
TGCAGTGCCATTGGACAGGGTGACTACACAGATACGCAGTATTTT
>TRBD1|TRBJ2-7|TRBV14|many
CASSQRDRAPYEQYF
TGTGCCAGCAGCCAAAGGGACAGGGCTCCCTACGAGCAGTACTTC
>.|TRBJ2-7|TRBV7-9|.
CASSQGFLQGDEQYF
TGTGCCAGCAGCCAAGGTTTTCTCCAAGGGGACGAGCAGTACTTC
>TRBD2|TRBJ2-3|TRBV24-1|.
CATSDPQQRGLGGDTQYF
TGTGCCACCAGTGATCCCCAACAGCGGGGGCTGGGTGGGGATACGCAGTATTTT
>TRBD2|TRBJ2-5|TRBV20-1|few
CSARVGYLAGQRETQYF
TGCAGTGCTAGAGTTGGGTATCTAGCGGGGCAGCGGGAGACCCAGTACTTC
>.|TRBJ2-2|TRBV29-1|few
CSVRTVTLTGELFF
TGCAGCGTCAGGACCGTCACCCTCACCGGGGAGCTGTTTTTT
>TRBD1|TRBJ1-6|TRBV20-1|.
CSASGTGVSPLHF
TGCAGTGCTAGCGGGACAGGGGTTTCACCCCTCCACTTT
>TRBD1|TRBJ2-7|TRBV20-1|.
CSADGQVVQYEQYF
TGCAGTGCGGACGGACAGGTAGTTCAGTACGAGCAGTACTTC
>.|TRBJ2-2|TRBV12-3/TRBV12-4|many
CASSLGSGELFF
TGTGCCAGCAGTTTAGGTAGCGGGGAGCTGTTTTTT
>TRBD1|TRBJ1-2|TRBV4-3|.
CASSQDYSDRVGGYTF
TGCGCCAGCAGCCAAGACTATTCCGACAGGGTGGGAGGCTACACCTTC
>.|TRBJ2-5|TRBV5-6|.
CASSFAGFQETQYF
TGTGCCAGCAGCTTTGCAGGGTTCCAAGAGACCCAGTACTTC
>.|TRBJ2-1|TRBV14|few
CASSHGYNEQFF
TGTGCCAGCAGCCACGGTTACAATGAGCAGTTCTTC
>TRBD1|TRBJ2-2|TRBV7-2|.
CASSLGDSANTGELFF
TGTGCCAGCAGCTTAGGGGACAGCGCGAACACCGGGGAGCTGTTTTTT
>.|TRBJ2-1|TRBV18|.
CASSPLHGTADFEQFF
TGTGCCAGCTCACCACTTCACGGGACGGCGGATTTTGAGCAGTTCTTC
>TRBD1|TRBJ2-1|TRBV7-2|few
CASSRDRVSGEQFF
TGTGCCAGCTCCAGGGACAGGGTTTCGGGTGAGCAGTTCTTC
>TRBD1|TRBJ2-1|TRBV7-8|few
CASSLASGQINEQFF
TGTGCCAGCAGCTTAGCCTCGGGACAGATCAATGAGCAGTTCTTC
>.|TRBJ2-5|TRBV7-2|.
CASSLRGDRAETQYF
TGTGCCAGCAGCTTAAGAGGGGACCGTGCAGAGACCCAGTACTTC
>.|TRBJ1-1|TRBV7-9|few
CASSFGALNTEAFF
TGTGCCAGCAGCTTTGGGGCCTTGAACACTGAAGCTTTCTTT
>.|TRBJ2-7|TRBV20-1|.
CSAEDTAGTYEQYF
TGCAGTGCCGAGGACACCGCGGGGACTTACGAGCAGTACTTC
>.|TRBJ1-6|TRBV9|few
CASSVGGDLNSPLHF
TGTGCCAGCAGCGTAGGGGGTGACCTTAATTCACCCCTCCACTTT
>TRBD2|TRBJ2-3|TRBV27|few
CASSPSGGYTDTQYF
TGTGCCAGCAGCCCTAGCGGGGGATACACAGATACGCAGTATTTT
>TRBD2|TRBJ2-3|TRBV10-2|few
CASSATKRESTDTQYF
TGCGCCAGCAGTGCAACGAAGCGGGAGAGCACAGATACGCAGTATTTT